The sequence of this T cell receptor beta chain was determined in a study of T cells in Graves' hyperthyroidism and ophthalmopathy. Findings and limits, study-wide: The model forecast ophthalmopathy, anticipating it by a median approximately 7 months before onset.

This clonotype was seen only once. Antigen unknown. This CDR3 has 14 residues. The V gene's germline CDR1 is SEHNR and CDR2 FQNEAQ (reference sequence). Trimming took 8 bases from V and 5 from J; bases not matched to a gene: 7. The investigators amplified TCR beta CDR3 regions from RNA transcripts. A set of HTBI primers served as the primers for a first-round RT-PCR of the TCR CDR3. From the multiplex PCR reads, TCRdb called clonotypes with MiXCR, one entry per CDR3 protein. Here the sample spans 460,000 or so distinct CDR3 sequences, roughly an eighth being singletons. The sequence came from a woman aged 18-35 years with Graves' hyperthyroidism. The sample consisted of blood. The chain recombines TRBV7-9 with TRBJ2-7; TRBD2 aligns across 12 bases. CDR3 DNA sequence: TGTGCCAGCGGACTAGCGGGGTTTCGGGACGAGCAGTACGTC. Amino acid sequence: CASGLAGFRDEQYV.